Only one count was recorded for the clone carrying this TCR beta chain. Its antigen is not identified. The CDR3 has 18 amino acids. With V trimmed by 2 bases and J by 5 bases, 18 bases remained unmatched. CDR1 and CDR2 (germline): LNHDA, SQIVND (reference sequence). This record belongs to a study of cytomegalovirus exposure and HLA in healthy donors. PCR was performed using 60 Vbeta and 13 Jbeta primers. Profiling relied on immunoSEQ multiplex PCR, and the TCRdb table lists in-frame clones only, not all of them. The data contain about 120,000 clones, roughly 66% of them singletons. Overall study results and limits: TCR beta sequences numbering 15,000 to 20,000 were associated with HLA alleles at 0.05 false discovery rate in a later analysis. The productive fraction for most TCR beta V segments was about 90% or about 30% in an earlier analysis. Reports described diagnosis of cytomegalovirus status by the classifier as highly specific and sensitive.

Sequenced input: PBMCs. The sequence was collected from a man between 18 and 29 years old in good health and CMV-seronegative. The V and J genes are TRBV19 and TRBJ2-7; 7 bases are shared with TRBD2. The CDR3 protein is CASSIPGLAAGSLNEQYF. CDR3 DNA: TGTGCCAGTAGTATACCTGGGCTAGCGGCAGGATCTTTGAACGAGCAGTACTTC.